This is a list of T cell receptor beta chains from one sample in a study of cytomegalovirus exposure and HLA in healthy donors. Clones were sequenced by immunoSEQ multiplex PCR, and TCRdb holds only the in-frame ones, with some missing. The top ten hold 2% to 3% of the sample, which has roughly 110,000 clones, more than 60% seen once. Sequencing was carried out using PBMCs. The receptors derive from a man between 35 and 55 years old in good health and CMV-seronegative. Each CDR3 is given with its conserved first and last residue. Fields, in order: J gene, D gene, clone size, V gene, CDR3 DNA, CDR3 protein. The D gene is left open where the match is weak. The size entry is marked missing in some rows and otherwise reads once, few, many or a size class.

>TRBJ1-2|TRBD1|NA|TRBV19
TGTGCCAGTGAAGGGACCGGACAGGGAGAGGGCTACACCTTC
CASEGTGQGEGYTF
>TRBJ2-7|TRBD2|NA|TRBV6-1
TGTGCCAGCAGGTCTGGGCGGGGGGCAACCTACGAGCAGTACTTC
CASRSGRGATYEQYF
>TRBJ2-1|TRBD1|NA|TRBV11-2
TGTGCCAGCAGACGGCCGGGGACAGGGATTGAGTTCTTC
CASRRPGTGIEFF
>TRBJ2-7|NA|NA|TRBV7-9
TGTGCCAGCAGCTCAATCACAGACTCCTACGAGCAGTACTTC
CASSSITDSYEQYF
>TRBJ1-1|TRBD1|NA|TRBV10-3
TGTGCCATCAGTGACAGACAGGGGGTGAACACTGAAGCTTTCTTT
CAISDRQGVNTEAFF
>TRBJ1-5|NA|once|TRBV21-1
TGTGCCAGCAGCAAAATTAAAGGACAGGGGGCGAGGGATAGCAATCAGCCCCAGCATTTT
CASSKIKGQGARDSNQPQHF
>TRBJ1-6|NA|NA|TRBV7-2
TGTGCCAGCAGCTTAGTGACAGCCACGATGAGCTCCTATAATTCACCCCTCCACTTT
CASSLVTATMSSYNSPLHF
>TRBJ2-1|TRBD2|NA|TRBV7-2
TGTGCCAGCAGCTCTGGGCGGGGGTACAATGAGCAGTTCTTC
CASSSGRGYNEQFF
>TRBJ2-7|NA|NA|TRBV7-9
TGTTCCAGCAGCTCCCAAGTACTTCCCTACGAGCAGTACTTC
CSSSSQVLPYEQYF
>TRBJ1-4|NA|NA|TRBV11-2
TGTGCCAGCAGCTTAGTGGCGCTGGCGGGGGAAAAACTGTTTTTT
CASSLVALAGEKLFF
>TRBJ1-2|TRBD1|NA|TRBV29-1
TGCAGCGTTGATACAGGGGGCGCTCGGGGCTATGGCTACACCTTC
CSVDTGGARGYGYTF
>TRBJ1-1|TRBD1|NA|TRBV9
TGTGCCAGCAGCGCGCCACAGGGGGCGCGAACTGAAGCTTTCTTT
CASSAPQGARTEAFF
>TRBJ2-7|NA|NA|TRBV29-1
TGCAGCGTTCGTAGTCCCGACGAGCAGTACTTC
CSVRSPDEQYF
>TRBJ2-3|TRBD2|once|TRBV10-2
TGCGCCAGCAGTGTGCCGACTAGCGGGGGGGCCGGAACAGATACGCAGTATTTT
CASSVPTSGGAGTDTQYF
>TRBJ1-2|TRBD1|NA|TRBV6-5
TGTGCCAGCAGAAAGTCGACAGGGGCGTTCTATGGCTACACCTTC
CASRKSTGAFYGYTF
>TRBJ1-2|NA|NA|TRBV2
TGTGCCAGCTCCCGGTATGGGCAGGCCTATGGCTACACCTTC
CASSRYGQAYGYTF
>TRBJ2-3|NA|NA|TRBV5-1
TGCGCCAGCAGCGCGACCGGAAGCGGGTATACGCAGTATTTT
CASSATGSGYTQYF
>TRBJ1-1|NA|NA|TRBV7-6
TGTGCCAGCAGCTCCACACGAACTGAAGCTTTCTTT
CASSSTRTEAFF
>TRBJ2-4|TRBD2|NA|TRBV19
TGTGCCAGTAGCGACCGTCCCGGGACTAGTAGGTACATTCAGTACTTC
CASSDRPGTSRYIQYF
>TRBJ1-1|TRBD1|few|TRBV4-2
TGTGCCAGCAGCCAAGCGCAGGGGGCGCGTGAAGCTTTCTTT
CASSQAQGAREAFF
>TRBJ1-1|TRBD1|NA|TRBV19
TGTGCCAGTAGTATTACAGGGGGTGGAGGGACTGAAGCTTTCTTT
CASSITGGGGTEAFF
>TRBJ1-6|NA|NA|TRBV5-1
TGCGCCAGCAGCTCAGATATCCCCCCTAATTCACCCCTCCACTTT
CASSSDIPPNSPLHF
>TRBJ1-1|TRBD1|NA|TRBV7-2
TGTGCCAGCAGCTTAGCCGGACAGGGGATGGCTGAAGCTTTCTTT
CASSLAGQGMAEAFF
>TRBJ2-2|TRBD2|NA|TRBV29-1
TGCAGCGTTGAGGGACTAAGCGGGGAGCTGTTTTTT
CSVEGLSGELFF
>TRBJ1-1|TRBD1|NA|TRBV4-2
TGTGCCAGCAGCGATAGGACAGGGGGGGACACTGAAGCTTTCTTT
CASSDRTGGDTEAFF
>TRBJ2-7|TRBD1|once|TRBV10-1
TGCGCCAGCAGCGATGCCAGGGGGCCCTACGAGCAGTACTTC
CASSDARGPYEQYF
>TRBJ1-4|NA|NA|TRBV5-1
TGCGCCAGCAGCCGTCGGGGGGATGAAAAACTGTTTTTT
CASSRRGDEKLFF